The 5 T cell receptor beta chains given below trace back to one sample, sequenced in a study of response to subunit inactivated influenza vaccine. TCRdb re-analysed the RT-PCR reads in MiXCR, keeping a single row per CDR3 protein. The table shows 250,000 to 350,000 distinct CDR3 sequences, with roughly 22% occurring only once. The sequenced sample was PBMCs from blood, obtained about 19 months after vaccination. The receptors originated from a man aged 45 to 70 who received an inactivated influenza vaccine.

This clonotype was seen at least ten times. The genes are TRBV3-1 and TRBJ2-5, with D perhaps assigned TRBD1 or TRBD2 (5 bases each). Germline V gene data show CDR1 as LGHDT and CDR2 as YNNKEL (reference sequence). The CDR3 runs 13 residues. The V gene lost 6 bases and the J gene lost 3 bases, with 11 bases spanning the gap. The CDR3 region has the DNA TGTGCCAGCAGTCTTCGAGGGGAAGAGACCCAGTACTTC. Its translation is CASSLRGEETQYF.

This clonotype turned up a few times. The V and J genes are TRBV20-1 and TRBJ2-1; D gene uncertain. Per the germline V gene, CDR1 is DFQATT and CDR2 is SNEGSKA (reference sequence). V was shortened by 4 bases and J by 0 bases, with 19 bases between the two germline ends. This CDR3 is built from 17 residues. For the CDR3, the DNA is TGCAGTGCTAAAATGGCCCTTGGAGCAGGCTCCTACAATGAGCAGTTCTTC. Amino acids: CSAKMALGAGSYNEQFF.

This chain uses TRBV29-1 with TRBJ2-5; TRBD2 is a possible D gene (6 bases). The CDR3 consists of 12 residues. Trimming removed 4 bases from V and 4 bases from J, with 10 bases in between. Germline-derived CDR1 and CDR2 are SQVTM and ANQGSEA. The CDR3 DNA follows: TGCAGCGTTGGGGGACTGGGAGAGACCCAGTACTTC. This gives the protein CSVGGLGETQYF.

This clonotype turned up a few times. CDR3 in amino acids: CASSTGQGAREQYF. The CDR3 nucleotides read TGTGCCAGCAGTACCGGACAGGGGGCTCGCGAGCAGTACTTC. The chain recombines TRBV6-1 with TRBJ2-7; 11 bases map to TRBD1. Losses at the gene ends were 5 bases for V and 6 bases for J; bases not matched to a gene: 6. Per germline, CDR1 MNHNS and CDR2 SASEGT. This CDR3 has 14 residues.

A few counts support this clonotype. The chain carries TRBV9 and TRBJ2-3; no clear D gene. CDR1 SGDLS and CDR2 YYNGEE come from the germline V gene. The CDR3 has 13 residues. V dropped 8 bases and J dropped 1 base, with 11 bases sitting between them. The CDR3 reads CASTPPGTDTQYF. Here the CDR3 DNA reads TGTGCCAGTACCCCTCCTGGCACAGATACGCAGTATTTT.